This TCR beta chain stems from a study of shared clonotypes between healthy human individuals. Measured with immunoSEQ multiplex PCR; TCRdb has only the in-frame clones, and not every one. The table includes about 2,200,000 clones, about 93% detected once. CD45RO-negative, CCR7-selected cells formed the naive CD8 fraction, which excluded terminally differentiated effector memory CD45RA+ cells. This clone was picked up a small number of times. Its specificity is not known. Study results and limitations: Measured sharing among donors was expected to vary with sequencing depth. Non-shared clonotypes had lower generation probabilities than those shared by all four donors.

Deletions cut 4 bases from V and 8 bases from J, with 12 bases between. The germline V gene encodes CDR1 SGDLS and CDR2 YYNGEE. This CDR3 is 13 amino acids long. The source is a man between 18 and 35 years old in good health. Some clones in this sample may be carry-over from other donors' samples. The V and J genes are TRBV9 and TRBJ2-2; D is unresolved. Sequenced input: naive CD8+ T cells from PBMCs. Here the CDR3 reads CASSLGAGGELFF. In nucleotides, the CDR3 is TGTGCCAGCAGCCTAGGAGCAGGTGGGGAGCTGTTTTTT.